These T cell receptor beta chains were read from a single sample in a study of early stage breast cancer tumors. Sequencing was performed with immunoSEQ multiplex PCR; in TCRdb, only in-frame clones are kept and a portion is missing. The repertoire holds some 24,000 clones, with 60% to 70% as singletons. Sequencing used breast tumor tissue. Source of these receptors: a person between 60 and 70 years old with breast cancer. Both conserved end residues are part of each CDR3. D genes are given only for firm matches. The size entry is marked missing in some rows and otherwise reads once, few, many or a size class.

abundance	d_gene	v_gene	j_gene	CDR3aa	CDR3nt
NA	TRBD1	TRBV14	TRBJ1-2	CASSTGVQRHTF	TGTGCCAGCAGCACAGGGGTACAGAGGCACACCTTC
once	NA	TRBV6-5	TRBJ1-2	CASTVAVGYGYTF	TGTGCCAGCACGGTTGCGGTAGGCTATGGCTACACCTTC
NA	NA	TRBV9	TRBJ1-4	CASNRATNEKLFF	TGTGCCAGCAACCGGGCAACTAATGAAAAACTGTTTTTT
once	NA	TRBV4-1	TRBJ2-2	CASSLRQDNTGELFF	TGCGCCAGCAGCCTTAGACAGGATAACACCGGGGAGCTGTTTTTT
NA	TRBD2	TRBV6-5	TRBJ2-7	CASSPAGGGYEQYF	TGTGCCAGCAGCCCGGCGGGGGGGGGCTACGAGCAGTACTTC
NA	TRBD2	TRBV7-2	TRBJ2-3	CASSFRSSGDTQYF	TGTGCCAGCAGCTTCCGGAGTAGCGGGGATACGCAGTATTTT
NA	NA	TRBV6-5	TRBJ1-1	CASSYSPGRENTEAFF	TGTGCCAGCAGTTACTCTCCGGGCAGGGAGAACACTGAAGCTTTCTTT
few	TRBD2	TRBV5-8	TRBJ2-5	CASSLRLAGVYRETQYF	TGTGCCAGCAGCTTGAGGCTAGCGGGAGTCTACCGGGAGACCCAGTACTTC
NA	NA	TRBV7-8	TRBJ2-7	CASSLVIGLPYEQYF	TGTGCCAGCAGCCTCGTTATCGGTCTACCCTACGAGCAGTACTTC
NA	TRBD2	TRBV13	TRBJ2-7	CASSRTWGRGLAADRGEQYF	TGTGCCAGCAGTCGTACATGGGGACGGGGACTAGCGGCCGACCGGGGCGAGCAGTACTTC
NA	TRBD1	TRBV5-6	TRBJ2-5	CASSFLAVGQGLQTQYF	TGTGCCAGCAGCTTTCTTGCAGTGGGACAGGGGCTTCAGACCCAGTACTTC
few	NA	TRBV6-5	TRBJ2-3	CASSYDLARTDTQYF	TGTGCCAGCAGCTACGACTTGGCACGCACAGATACGCAGTATTTT
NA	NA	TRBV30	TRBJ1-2	CAWKLGGLGYTF	TGTGCCTGGAAGTTGGGGGGGCTTGGCTACACCTTC
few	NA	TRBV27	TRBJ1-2	CASSFEGGGYTF	TGTGCCAGCAGTTTTGAAGGGGGTGGCTACACCTTC
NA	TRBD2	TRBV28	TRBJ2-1	CASSPGGGSGYEQFF	TGTGCCAGCAGCCCGGGAGGCGGGAGTGGGTATGAGCAGTTCTTC
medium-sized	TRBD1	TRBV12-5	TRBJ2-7	CASGPRDRGRPYEQYF	TGTGCTAGTGGTCCTCGGGACAGGGGACGCCCCTACGAGCAGTACTTC
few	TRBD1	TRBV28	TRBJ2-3	CASRSSTGSDTQYF	TGTGCCAGCAGGAGCTCGACAGGGTCAGATACGCAGTATTTT
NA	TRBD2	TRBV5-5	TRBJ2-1	CASSFRPSGENEQFF	TGTGCCAGCAGCTTCAGGCCTAGCGGGGAGAATGAGCAGTTCTTC
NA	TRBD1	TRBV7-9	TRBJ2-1	CASRRGQVGNEQFF	TGTGCCAGCAGACGCGGACAGGTGGGCAATGAGCAGTTCTTC
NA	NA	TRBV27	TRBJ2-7	CASSPRGTIYEQYF	TGTGCCAGCAGTCCCCGCGGGACGATATACGAGCAGTACTTC
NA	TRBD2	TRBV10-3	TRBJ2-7	CAISGLAGGTYEQYF	TGTGCCATCAGTGGACTAGCGGGAGGGACCTACGAGCAGTACTTC
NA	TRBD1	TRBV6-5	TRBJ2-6	CASRTGGSGANVLTF	TGTGCCAGCAGAACAGGGGGCTCTGGGGCCAACGTCCTGACTTTC
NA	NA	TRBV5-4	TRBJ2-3	CASSSRRSAVNTDTQYF	TGTGCCAGCAGCTCCCGCCGGTCTGCGGTAAACACAGATACGCAGTATTTT
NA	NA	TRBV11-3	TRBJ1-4	CASSSEGWGVNEKLFF	TGTGCCAGCAGCTCAGAGGGGTGGGGGGTTAATGAAAAACTGTTTTTT
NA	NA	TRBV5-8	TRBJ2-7	CASSSINRVGEQYF	TGTGCCAGCAGCTCAATTAACAGGGTCGGCGAGCAGTACTTC
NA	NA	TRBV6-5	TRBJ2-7	CASTPAARGTYEQYF	TGTGCCAGCACCCCGGCGGCTAGAGGGACCTACGAGCAGTACTTC
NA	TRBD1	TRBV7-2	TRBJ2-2	CASSSQGTANTGELFF	TGTGCCAGCAGCTCACAGGGGACCGCGAACACCGGGGAGCTGTTTTTT
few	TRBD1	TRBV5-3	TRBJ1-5	CARSSGQEGQPQHF	TGTGCCAGAAGCTCGGGACAGGAGGGTCAGCCCCAGCATTTT
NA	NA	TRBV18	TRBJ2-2	CASSPRQTGELFF	TGTGCCAGCTCACCAAGACAGACCGGGGAGCTGTTTTTT
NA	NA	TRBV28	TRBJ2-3	CASGAWAGAAGSTDTQYF	TGTGCCAGCGGGGCCTGGGCGGGGGCCGCGGGGAGCACAGATACGCAGTATTTT
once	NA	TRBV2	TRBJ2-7	CASSRRVSYEQYF	TGTGCCAGCAGTCGGCGGGTTTCCTACGAGCAGTACTTC
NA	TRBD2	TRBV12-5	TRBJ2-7	CASGLVLAGVGDEQYF	TGTGCTAGTGGTTTGGTACTAGCGGGAGTGGGGGACGAGCAGTACTTC
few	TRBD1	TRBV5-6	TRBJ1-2	CASDRTGAGYTF	TGTGCCAGCGATAGGACAGGGGCCGGCTACACCTTC
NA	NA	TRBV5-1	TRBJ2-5	CASSLGRTGQETQYF	TGCGCCAGCAGCTTGGGCCGAACAGGACAAGAGACCCAGTACTTC
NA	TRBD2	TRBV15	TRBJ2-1	CATSGGLAGDWHEQFF	TGTGCCACCAGCGGGGGACTAGCGGGAGATTGGCATGAGCAGTTCTTC
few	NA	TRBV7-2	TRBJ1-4	CASSPRWGGEKLFF	TGTGCCAGCAGCCCCAGATGGGGAGGTGAAAAACTGTTTTTT
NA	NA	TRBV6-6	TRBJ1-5	CASTGLWASNQPQHF	TGTGCCAGCACAGGACTCTGGGCTAGCAATCAGCCCCAGCATTTT
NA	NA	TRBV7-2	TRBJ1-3	CASSLDTGSGNTIYF	TGTGCCAGCAGCTTAGATACGGGGTCTGGAAACACCATATATTTT
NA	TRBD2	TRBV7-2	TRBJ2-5	CASSSGTSMGETQYF	TGTGCCAGCAGCTCCGGGACTAGCATGGGAGAGACCCAGTACTTC
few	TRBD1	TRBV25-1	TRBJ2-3	CASSGQGTDTQYF	TGTGCCAGCAGTGGACAGGGAACAGATACGCAGTATTTT
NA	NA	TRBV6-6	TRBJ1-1	CASSPGGARAFF	TGTGCCAGCAGCCCCGGAGGGGCGAGAGCTTTCTTT
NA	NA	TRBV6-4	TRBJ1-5	CASGFDNFNQPQHF	TGTGCCAGCGGGTTCGACAACTTCAATCAGCCCCAGCATTTT
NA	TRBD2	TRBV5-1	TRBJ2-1	CASSLFPAGANEQFF	TGCGCCAGCAGCTTGTTTCCAGCGGGAGCAAATGAGCAGTTCTTC
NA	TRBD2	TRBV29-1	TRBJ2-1	CSARPGLAGVDEQFF	TGCAGCGCCCGACCGGGACTAGCGGGAGTGGACGAGCAGTTCTTC
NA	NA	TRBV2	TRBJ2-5	CASSSTGRETQYF	TGTGCCAGCAGTTCGACAGGGAGGGAGACCCAGTACTTC
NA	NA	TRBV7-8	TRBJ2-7	CASINNRGHELYEQYF	TGTGCCAGCATCAATAATCGGGGACATGAGCTCTACGAGCAGTACTTC
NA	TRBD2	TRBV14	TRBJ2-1	CASSSLNSGGYNEQFF	TGTGCCAGCAGCTCCCTTAATTCGGGGGGTTACAATGAGCAGTTCTTC
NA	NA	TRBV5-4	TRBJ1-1	CASSLTRQATEAFF	TGTGCCAGCAGCTTGACCAGACAGGCCACTGAAGCTTTCTTT
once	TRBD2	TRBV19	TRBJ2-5	CASSMGTSWQETQYF	TGTGCCAGTAGTATGGGGACTAGCTGGCAAGAGACCCAGTACTTC
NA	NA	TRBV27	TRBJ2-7	CASSSRTAFGEQYF	TGTGCCAGCAGTTCCCGGACAGCTTTTGGCGAGCAGTACTTC
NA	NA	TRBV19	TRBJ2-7	CASSILAFSYEQYF	TGTGCCAGTAGTATCTTAGCGTTCTCCTACGAGCAGTACTTC
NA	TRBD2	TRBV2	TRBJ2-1	CASILAGGSEQFF	TGTGCCAGCATTTTAGCGGGGGGGAGTGAGCAGTTCTTC
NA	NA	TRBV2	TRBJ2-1	CASPIGLARGNEQFF	TGTGCCAGCCCTATTGGGCTAGCGAGGGGCAATGAGCAGTTCTTC
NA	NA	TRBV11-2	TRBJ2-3	CASSLTGAGSGWDTQYF	TGTGCCAGCAGCTTAACGGGGGCTGGTAGCGGGTGGGATACGCAGTATTTT
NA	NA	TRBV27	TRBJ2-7	CASSPTRVSYEQYF	TGTGCCAGCAGTCCGACCCGGGTTTCCTACGAGCAGTACTTC
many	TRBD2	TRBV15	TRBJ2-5	CATSRRSGSGSLETQYF	TGTGCCACCAGCAGAAGAAGTGGTAGCGGGAGCCTGGAGACCCAGTACTTC
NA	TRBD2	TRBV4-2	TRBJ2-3	CATDLGTSGSGTQYF	TGTGCCACCGATCTGGGGACTAGCGGGTCGGGTACGCAGTATTTT